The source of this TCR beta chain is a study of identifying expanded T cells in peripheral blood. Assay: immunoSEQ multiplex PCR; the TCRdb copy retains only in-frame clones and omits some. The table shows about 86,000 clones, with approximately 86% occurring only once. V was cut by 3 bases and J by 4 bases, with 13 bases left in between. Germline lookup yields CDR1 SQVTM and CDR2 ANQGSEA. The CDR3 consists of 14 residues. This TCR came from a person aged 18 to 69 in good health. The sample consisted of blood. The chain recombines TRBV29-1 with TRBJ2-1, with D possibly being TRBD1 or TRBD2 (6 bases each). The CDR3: CSVDRGATYNEQFF. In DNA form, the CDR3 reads TGCAGCGTTGATAGGGGGGCTACTTACAATGAGCAGTTCTTC.